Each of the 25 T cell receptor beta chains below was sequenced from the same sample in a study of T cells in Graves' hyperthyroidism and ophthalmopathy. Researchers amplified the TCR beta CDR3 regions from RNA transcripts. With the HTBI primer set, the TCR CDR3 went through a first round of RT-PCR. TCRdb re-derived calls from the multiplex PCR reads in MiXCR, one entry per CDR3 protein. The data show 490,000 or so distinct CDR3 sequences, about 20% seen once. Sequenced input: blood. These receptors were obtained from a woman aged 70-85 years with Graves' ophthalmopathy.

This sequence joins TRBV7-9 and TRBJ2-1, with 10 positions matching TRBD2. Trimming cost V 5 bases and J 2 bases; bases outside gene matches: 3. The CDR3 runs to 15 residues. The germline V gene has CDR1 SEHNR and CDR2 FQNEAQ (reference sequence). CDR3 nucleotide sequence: TGTGCCAGCAGCCCAGCGGGAGGGCCCTACAATGAGCAGTTCTTC. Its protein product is CASSPAGGPYNEQFF.

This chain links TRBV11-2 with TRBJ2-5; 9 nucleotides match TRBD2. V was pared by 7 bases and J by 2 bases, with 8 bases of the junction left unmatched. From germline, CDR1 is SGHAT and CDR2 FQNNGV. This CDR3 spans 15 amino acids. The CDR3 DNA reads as TGTGCCAGCACACCTTTGACTAGCGGACAAGAGACCCAGTACTTC. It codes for CASTPLTSGQETQYF.

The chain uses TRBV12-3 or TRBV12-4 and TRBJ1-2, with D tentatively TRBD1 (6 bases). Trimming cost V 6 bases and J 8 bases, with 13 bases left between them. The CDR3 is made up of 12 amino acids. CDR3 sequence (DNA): TGTGCCAGCAGCTTACAGGGCTGCGGCTACACCTTC. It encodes CASSLQGCGYTF.

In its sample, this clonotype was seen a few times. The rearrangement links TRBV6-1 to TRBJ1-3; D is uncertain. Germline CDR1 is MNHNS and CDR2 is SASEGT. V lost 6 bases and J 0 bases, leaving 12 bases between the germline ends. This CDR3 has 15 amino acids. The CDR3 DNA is TGTGCCAGCAGAACCATACGGAGCTCTGGAAACACCATATATTTT. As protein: CASRTIRSSGNTIYF.

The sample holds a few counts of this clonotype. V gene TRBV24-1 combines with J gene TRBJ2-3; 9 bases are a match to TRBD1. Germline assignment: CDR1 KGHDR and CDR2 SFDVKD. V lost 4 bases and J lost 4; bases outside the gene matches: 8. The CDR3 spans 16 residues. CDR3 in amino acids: CATSDAGTGRSDTQYF. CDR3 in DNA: TGTGCCACCAGTGACGCCGGGACAGGGAGATCAGATACGCAGTATTTT.

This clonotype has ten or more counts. The DNA of the CDR3 is TGTGCCAGCAGCTCCGTAGCCACCTACGAGCAGTACTTC. Protein: CASSSVATYEQYF. This chain links TRBV7-2 with TRBJ2-7; D unclear. The germline V gene encodes CDR1 SGHTA and CDR2 FQGNSA. Trimming removed 4 bases at V and 2 bases at J, with 9 bases between. The CDR3 contains 13 residues.

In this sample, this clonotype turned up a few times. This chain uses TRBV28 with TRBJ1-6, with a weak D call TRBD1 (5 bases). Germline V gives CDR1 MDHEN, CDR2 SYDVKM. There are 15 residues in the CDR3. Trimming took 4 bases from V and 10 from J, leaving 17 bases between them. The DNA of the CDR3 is TGTGCCAGCAGTTCCTGGGGGGGGTACAGCTCACCCCTCCACTTT. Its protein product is CASSSWGGYSSPLHF.

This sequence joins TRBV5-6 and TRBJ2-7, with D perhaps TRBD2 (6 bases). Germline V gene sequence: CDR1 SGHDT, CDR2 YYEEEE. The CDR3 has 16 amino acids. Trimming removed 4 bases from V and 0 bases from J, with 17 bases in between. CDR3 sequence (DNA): TGTGCCAGCAGCCCAATGGGGGGTGGGATCTCCTACGAGCAGTACTTC. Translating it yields CASSPMGGGISYEQYF. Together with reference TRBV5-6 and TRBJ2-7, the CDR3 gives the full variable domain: DAGVTQSPTHLIKTRGQQVTLRCSPKSGHDTVSWYQQALGQGPQFIFQYYEEEERQRGNFPDRFSGHQFPNYSSELNVNALLLGDSALYLCASSPMGGGISYEQYFGPGTRLTVT.

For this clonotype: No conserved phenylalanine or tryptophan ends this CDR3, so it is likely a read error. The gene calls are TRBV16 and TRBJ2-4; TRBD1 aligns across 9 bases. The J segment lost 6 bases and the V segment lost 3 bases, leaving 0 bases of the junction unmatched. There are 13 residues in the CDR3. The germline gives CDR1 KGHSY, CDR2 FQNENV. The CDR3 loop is CASSQGQGNIQYL. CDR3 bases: TGTGCCAGCAGCCAGGGACAGGGAAACATTCAGTACCTC.

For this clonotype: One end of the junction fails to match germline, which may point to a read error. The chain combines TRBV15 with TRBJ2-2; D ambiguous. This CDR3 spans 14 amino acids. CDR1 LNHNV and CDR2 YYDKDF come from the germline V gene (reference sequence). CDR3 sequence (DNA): TGTGCCACCAGCAGACTTCTAGGCACCTGGGAGCTGTTTTTT. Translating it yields CATSRLLGTWELFF.

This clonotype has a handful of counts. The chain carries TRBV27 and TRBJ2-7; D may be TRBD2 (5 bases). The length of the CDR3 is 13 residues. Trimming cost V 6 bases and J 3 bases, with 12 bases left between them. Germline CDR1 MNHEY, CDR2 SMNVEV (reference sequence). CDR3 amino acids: CASRFSSNYEQYF. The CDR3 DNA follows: TGTGCCAGCAGATTCTCTAGCAACTACGAGCAGTACTTC.

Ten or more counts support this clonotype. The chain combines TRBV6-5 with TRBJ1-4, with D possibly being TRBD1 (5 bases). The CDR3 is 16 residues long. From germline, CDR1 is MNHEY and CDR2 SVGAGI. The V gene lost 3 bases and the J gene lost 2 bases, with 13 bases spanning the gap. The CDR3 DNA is TGTGCCAGCAGTTATCTCCACAGGTCGACTAATGAAAAACTGTTTTTT. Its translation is CASSYLHRSTNEKLFF.

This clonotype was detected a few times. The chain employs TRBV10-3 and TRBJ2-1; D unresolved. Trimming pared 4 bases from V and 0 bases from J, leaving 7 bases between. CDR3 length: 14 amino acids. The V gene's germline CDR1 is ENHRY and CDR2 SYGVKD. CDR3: CAISGQSSYNEQFF. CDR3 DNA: TGTGCCATCAGTGGACAAAGCTCCTACAATGAGCAGTTCTTC.

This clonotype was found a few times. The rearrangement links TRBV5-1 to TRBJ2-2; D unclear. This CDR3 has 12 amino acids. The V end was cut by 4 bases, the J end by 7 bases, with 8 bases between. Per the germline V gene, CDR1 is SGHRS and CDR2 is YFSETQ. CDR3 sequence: CASSPAGGELFF. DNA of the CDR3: TGCGCCAGCAGCCCCGCTGGCGGGGAGCTGTTTTTT.

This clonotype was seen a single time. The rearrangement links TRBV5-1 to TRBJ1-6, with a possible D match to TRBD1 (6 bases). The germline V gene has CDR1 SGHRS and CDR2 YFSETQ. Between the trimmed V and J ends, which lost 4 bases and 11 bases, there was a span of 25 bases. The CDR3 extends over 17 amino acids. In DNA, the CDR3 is TGCGCCAGCAGCCAAGATCGAGGGGGAACACCTGGTGCACCCCTCCACTTT. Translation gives CASSQDRGGTPGAPLHF.

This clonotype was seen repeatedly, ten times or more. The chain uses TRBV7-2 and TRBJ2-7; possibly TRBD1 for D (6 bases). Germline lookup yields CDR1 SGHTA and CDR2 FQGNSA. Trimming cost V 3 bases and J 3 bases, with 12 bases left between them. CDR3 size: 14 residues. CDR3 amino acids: CASSLATGNYEQYF. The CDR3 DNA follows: TGTGCCAGCAGCTTGGCAACAGGGAACTACGAGCAGTACTTC.

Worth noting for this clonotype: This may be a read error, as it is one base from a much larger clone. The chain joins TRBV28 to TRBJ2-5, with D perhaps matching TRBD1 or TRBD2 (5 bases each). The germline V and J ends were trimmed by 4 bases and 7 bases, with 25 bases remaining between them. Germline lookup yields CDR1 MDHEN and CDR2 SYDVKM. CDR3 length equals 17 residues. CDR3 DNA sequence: TGTGCCAGCAGTTCCAACCGGAATCCGGGACCGCGTGGGACCCAGTACTTC. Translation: CASSSNRNPGPRGTQYF.

CDR3 in amino acids: CSADGASGNTIYF. CDR3 nucleotides: TGCAGTGCTGACGGTGCATCGGGAAACACCATATATTTT. The J gene is TRBJ1-3, the V gene TRBV20-1; D ambiguous. Trimming removed 5 bases at V and 4 bases at J, with 12 bases between. Germline V gene lookup returns CDR1 DFQATT and CDR2 SNEGSKA (reference sequence). The CDR3 runs to 13 residues.

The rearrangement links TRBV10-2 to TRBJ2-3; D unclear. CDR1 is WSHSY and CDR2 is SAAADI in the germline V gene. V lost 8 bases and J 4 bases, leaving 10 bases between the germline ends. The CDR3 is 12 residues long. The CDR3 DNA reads TGCGCCAGCTACGAAGTGGCAGATACGCAGTATTTT. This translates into CASYEVADTQYF.

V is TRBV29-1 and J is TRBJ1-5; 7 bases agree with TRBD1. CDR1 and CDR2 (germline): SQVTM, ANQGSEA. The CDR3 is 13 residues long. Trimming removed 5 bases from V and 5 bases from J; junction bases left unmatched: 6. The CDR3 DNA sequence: TGCAGCGTTCGACAGGGTAATGATCAGCCCCAGCATTTT. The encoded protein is CSVRQGNDQPQHF.

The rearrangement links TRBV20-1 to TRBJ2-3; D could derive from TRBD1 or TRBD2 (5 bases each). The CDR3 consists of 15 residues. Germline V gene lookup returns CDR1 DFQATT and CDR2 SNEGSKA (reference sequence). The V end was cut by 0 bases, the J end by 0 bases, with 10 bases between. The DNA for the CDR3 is TGCAGTGCTAGAGATTTCCGGGACAGCACAGATACGCAGTATTTT. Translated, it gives CSARDFRDSTDTQYF.

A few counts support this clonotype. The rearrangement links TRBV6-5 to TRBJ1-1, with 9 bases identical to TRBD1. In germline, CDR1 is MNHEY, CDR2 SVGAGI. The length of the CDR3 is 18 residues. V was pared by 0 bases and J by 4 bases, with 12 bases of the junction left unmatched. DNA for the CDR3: TGTGCCAGCAGTTACTCGCTTGGGACAGGGCTCCCTGCCACTGAAGCTTTCTTT. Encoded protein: CASSYSLGTGLPATEAFF.

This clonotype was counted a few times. CDR3 in DNA: TGTGCCAGCAGCCAAGGGCGTGATTCACCCCTCCACTTT. Protein product: CASSQGRDSPLHF. The chain joins TRBV3-1 to TRBJ1-6; D is uncertain. CDR1 LGHDT and CDR2 YNNKEL come from the germline V gene (reference sequence). V was pared by 1 base and J by 8 bases, with 6 bases between. The CDR3 runs 13 residues.

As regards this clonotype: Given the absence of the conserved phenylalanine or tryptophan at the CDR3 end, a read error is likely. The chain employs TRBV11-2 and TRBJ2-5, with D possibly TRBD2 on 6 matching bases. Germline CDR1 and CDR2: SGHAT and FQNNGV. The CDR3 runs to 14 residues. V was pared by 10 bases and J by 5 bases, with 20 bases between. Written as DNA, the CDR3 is TGTGCCATCCCAAACGGGACTCACTGGGAGACCCAGTACTCC. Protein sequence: CAIPNGTHWETQYS.

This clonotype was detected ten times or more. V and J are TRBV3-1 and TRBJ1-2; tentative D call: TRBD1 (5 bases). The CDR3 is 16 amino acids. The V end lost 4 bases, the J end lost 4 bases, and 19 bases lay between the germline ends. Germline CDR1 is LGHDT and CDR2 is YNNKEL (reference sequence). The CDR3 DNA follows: TGTGCCAGCAGCCTCTTTATGGGTGGGGGAGTCTATGGCTACACCTTC. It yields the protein CASSLFMGGGVYGYTF.